This TCR beta chain was profiled in a study of cytomegalovirus exposure and HLA in healthy donors. Study-wide background: Genotyping of roughly 400 donors showed that over 65% belonged to the Caucasian-associated ancestry cluster.

Points on this clone: Its target is not known.

Trimming removed 3 bases at V and 5 bases at J, with 17 bases between. This CDR3 is built from 15 residues. Germline CDR1 LNHDA, CDR2 SQIVND (reference sequence). Study findings and constraints: The study reported that TCR beta sequences accurately predicted HLA-A and HLA-B alleles in most subjects.

Vbeta (60) and Jbeta (13) primers were used in the PCR. Under the authors' procedure: In a later analysis, the count reached some 83 million unique TCR beta chains, with 10 million to 11 million shared. Here immunoSEQ multiplex PCR was the method, and the copy in TCRdb shows in-frame clones only, minus some. The D gene and trimming were derived from the DNA, and the V and J assignments and clone size from that table. Of 150,000 to 200,000 clones in the sample, around 80% were seen once. The chain has TRBV19 and TRBJ2-7; possibly TRBD2 for D (5 bases). The sequencing sample was made of PBMCs. This sequence originates from a woman aged 25 to 39 in good health and CMV-seropositive. The CDR3 here is CASSISAGLPHEQYF. CDR3 DNA sequence: TGTGCCAGTAGTATTTCGGCAGGACTTCCCCACGAGCAGTACTTC.